This T cell receptor (beta chain) was recovered during a study of cytomegalovirus exposure and HLA in healthy donors. With 60 Vbeta and 13 Jbeta primers, the PCR was carried out. Authors' analysis steps: Some 12 million shared chains were among the approximately 76 million unique TCR beta chains that a later analysis counted. Produced via immunoSEQ multiplex PCR; TCRdb's table is partial and in-frame only. V, J and clone size derive from that table, while D and trimming were established from the DNA sequence. The data show 200,000 to 250,000 clones, with approximately 80% seen just once and 0.2% to 0.25% held by the top ten. Study-wide points: Among TCR sequences, most were rare, though some public TCRs appeared in many donors.

V lost 6 bases and J lost 5; bases outside the gene matches: 5. CDR1 and CDR2 from the germline V gene are MNHEY and SMNVEV (reference sequence). This CDR3 is built from 14 residues. Comment on this clone: The antigen is unknown.

The sequenced sample consisted of PBMCs. The V and J genes are TRBV27 and TRBJ2-3, with TRBD2 matching over 10 bases. The clonotype comes from a girl aged 2-10 years in good health and CMV-seronegative. DNA for the CDR3: TGTGCCAGCAGGCTAGCGGGAGTCGAAGATACGCAGTATTTT. This translates into CASRLAGVEDTQYF.